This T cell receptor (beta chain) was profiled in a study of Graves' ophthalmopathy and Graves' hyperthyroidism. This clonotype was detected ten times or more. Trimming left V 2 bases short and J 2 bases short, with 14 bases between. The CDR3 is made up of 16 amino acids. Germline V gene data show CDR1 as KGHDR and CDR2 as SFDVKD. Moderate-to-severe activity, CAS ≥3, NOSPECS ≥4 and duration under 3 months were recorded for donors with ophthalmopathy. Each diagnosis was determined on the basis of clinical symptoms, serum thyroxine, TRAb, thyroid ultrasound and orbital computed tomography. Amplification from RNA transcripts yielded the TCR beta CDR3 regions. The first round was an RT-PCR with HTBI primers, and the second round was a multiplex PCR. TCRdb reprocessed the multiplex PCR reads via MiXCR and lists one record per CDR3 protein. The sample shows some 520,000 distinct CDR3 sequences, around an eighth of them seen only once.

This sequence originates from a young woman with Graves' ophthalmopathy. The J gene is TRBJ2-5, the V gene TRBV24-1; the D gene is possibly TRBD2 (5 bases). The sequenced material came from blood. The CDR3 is CATSDSGGGPQETQYF. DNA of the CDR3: TGTGCCACCAGTGATTCAGGAGGTGGGCCACAAGAGACCCAGTACTTC.